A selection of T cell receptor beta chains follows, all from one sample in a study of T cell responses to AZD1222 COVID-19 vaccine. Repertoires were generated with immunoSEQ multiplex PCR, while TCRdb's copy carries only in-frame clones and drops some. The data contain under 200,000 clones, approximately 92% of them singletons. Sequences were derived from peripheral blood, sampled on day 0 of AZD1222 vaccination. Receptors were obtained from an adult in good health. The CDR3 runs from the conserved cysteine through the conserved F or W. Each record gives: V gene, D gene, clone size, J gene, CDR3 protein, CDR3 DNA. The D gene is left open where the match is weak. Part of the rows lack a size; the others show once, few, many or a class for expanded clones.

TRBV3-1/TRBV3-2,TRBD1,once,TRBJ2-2,CASSQGQGSTGELFF,TGTGCCAGCAGCCAAGGACAGGGGAGCACCGGGGAGCTGTTTTTT
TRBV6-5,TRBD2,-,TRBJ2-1,CASSYFLAVYNEQFF,TGTGCCAGCAGTTATTTCCTAGCGGTCTACAATGAGCAGTTCTTC
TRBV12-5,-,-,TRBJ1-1,CASGPGLPVAFF,TGTGCTAGTGGTCCAGGACTTCCTGTGGCTTTCTTT
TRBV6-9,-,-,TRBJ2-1,CASSYPRYNEQFF,TGTGCCAGCAGTTATCCCAGGTACAATGAGCAGTTCTTC
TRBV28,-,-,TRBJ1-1,CASSTGAGGRTEAFF,TGTGCCAGCAGTACGGGGGCGGGAGGGAGGACTGAAGCTTTCTTT
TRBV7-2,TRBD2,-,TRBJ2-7,CASSFGRGGPLYEQYF,TGTGCCAGCAGCTTCGGGCGGGGGGGCCCATTATACGAGCAGTACTTC
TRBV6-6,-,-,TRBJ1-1,CASSYVGVGEAFF,TGTGCCAGCAGTTATGTGGGGGTTGGCGAAGCTTTCTTT
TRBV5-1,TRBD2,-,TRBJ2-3,CASSRTTSGGSTDTQYF,TGCGCCAGCAGCCGTACGACTAGCGGGGGAAGCACAGATACGCAGTATTTT
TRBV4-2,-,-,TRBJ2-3,CASSQGRAATDTQYF,TGTGCCAGCAGCCAAGGCAGGGCAGCCACAGATACGCAGTATTTT
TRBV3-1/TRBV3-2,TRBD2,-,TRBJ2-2,CASSQPGLVNTGELFF,TGTGCCAGCAGCCAACCTGGACTAGTGAACACCGGGGAGCTGTTTTTT
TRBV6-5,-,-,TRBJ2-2,CASMSNTGELFF,TGTGCCAGCATGAGCAACACCGGGGAGCTGTTTTTT
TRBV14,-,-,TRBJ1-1,CASSPAAPEAFF,TGTGCCAGCAGTCCGGCGGCGCCTGAAGCTTTCTTT
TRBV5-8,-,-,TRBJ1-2,CASSQPPPRTPVGGYTF,TGTGCCAGCAGCCAACCACCGCCCCGGACACCGGTCGGTGGCTACACCTTC
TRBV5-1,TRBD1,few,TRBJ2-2,CASSLALLGTGTNTGELFF,TGCGCCAGCAGCTTGGCTCTATTGGGGACAGGAACGAACACCGGGGAGCTGTTTTTT
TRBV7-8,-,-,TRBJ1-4,CASSRQFNEKLFF,TGTGCCAGCAGCCGACAGTTTAATGAAAAACTGTTTTTT
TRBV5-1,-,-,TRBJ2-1,CASSLAFEGYNEQFF,TGCGCCAGCAGCTTGGCCTTTGAGGGCTACAATGAGCAGTTCTTC
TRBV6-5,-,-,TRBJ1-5,CASSNKPTAYQPQHF,TGTGCCAGCAGCAATAAGCCAACAGCATATCAGCCCCAGCATTTT
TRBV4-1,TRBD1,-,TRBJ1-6,CASSHGDRETSPLHF,TGCGCCAGCAGCCACGGTGACAGGGAAACTTCACCCCTCCACTTT
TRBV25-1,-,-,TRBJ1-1,CASSESGHRNTEAFF,TGTGCCAGCAGTGAATCCGGACACAGGAACACTGAAGCTTTCTTT
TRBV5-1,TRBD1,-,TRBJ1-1,CASNLDRGNTEAFF,TGCGCCAGCAACCTGGACAGGGGGAACACTGAAGCTTTCTTT
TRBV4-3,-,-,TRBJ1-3,CASSQGLGEAGNTIYF,TGCGCCAGCAGCCAAGGTCTCGGAGAGGCTGGAAACACCATATATTTT
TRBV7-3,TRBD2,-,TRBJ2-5,CASSPFWLRGVYQETQYF,TGTGCCAGCAGCCCCTTCTGGCTGCGGGGGGTCTACCAAGAGACCCAGTACTTC
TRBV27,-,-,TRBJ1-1,CASSLRGMNTEAFF,TGTGCCAGCAGTCTTCGGGGGATGAACACTGAAGCTTTCTTT
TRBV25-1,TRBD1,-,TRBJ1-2,CASSERGQIICDEGYTF,TGTGCCAGCAGTGAAAGGGGACAGATAATCTGTGATGAAGGCTACACCTTC
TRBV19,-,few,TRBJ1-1,CASTRPGGTEAFF,TGTGCCAGTACTCGCCCGGGGGGCACTGAAGCTTTCTTT
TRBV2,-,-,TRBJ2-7,CASTRGLADAYSYEQYF,TGTGCCAGCACCCGGGGGCTAGCGGATGCCTACTCCTACGAGCAGTACTTC
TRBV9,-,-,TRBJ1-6,CASSGGERSPLHF,TGTGCCAGCAGCGGCGGGGAGCGGTCACCCCTCCACTTT
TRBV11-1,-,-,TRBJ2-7,CASSLMEGGDYEQYF,TGTGCCAGCAGCTTAATGGAGGGCGGTGACTACGAGCAGTACTTC
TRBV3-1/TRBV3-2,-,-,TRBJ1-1,CAAGGAGTVNTEAFF,TGTGCCGCGGGTGGTGCCGGGACGGTGAACACTGAAGCTTTCTTT
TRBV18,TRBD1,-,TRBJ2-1,CASSLGTGYYEQFF,TGTGCCAGCTCACTGGGGACAGGGTACTATGAGCAGTTCTTC
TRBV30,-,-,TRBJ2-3,CAWSVPGTGQDTQYF,TGTGCCTGGAGTGTACCCGGGACGGGACAAGATACGCAGTATTTT
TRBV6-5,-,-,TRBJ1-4,CASSRDRSTNEKLFF,TGTGCCAGCAGTCGGGACCGCTCAACTAATGAAAAACTGTTTTTT
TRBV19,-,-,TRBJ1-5,CASSIKGWYDQPQHF,TGTGCCAGTAGTATTAAGGGATGGTATGATCAGCCCCAGCATTTT
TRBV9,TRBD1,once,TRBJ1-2,CASSPQGGYGYTF,TGTGCCAGCAGCCCCCAGGGGGGCTATGGCTACACCTTC
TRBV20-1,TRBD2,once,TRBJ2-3,CSAPSGDTQYF,TGCAGTGCACCTAGCGGGGATACGCAGTATTTT
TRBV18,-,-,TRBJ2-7,CASSRWDTSYEQYF,TGTGCCAGCTCACGCTGGGACACGTCCTACGAGCAGTACTTC
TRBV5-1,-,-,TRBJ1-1,CASSLEWRGEAFF,TGCGCCAGCAGCTTGGAGTGGAGGGGAGAAGCTTTCTTT
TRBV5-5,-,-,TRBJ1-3,CASSLALSAAGNTIYF,TGTGCCAGCAGCTTGGCCCTCAGTGCGGCCGGAAACACCATATATTTT
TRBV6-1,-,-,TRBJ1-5,CASSERGGYNQPQHF,TGTGCCAGCAGTGAAAGGGGGGGATACAATCAGCCCCAGCATTTT
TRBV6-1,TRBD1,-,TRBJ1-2,CATWTGDPGYTF,TGTGCCACTTGGACAGGGGATCCTGGCTACACCTTC
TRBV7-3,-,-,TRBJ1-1,CASSFGGNTEAFF,TGTGCCAGCAGCTTTGGGGGGAACACTGAAGCTTTCTTT
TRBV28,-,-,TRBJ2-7,CASSSPRPGRAYEQYF,TGTGCCAGCAGTTCCCCTCGGCCAGGCCGAGCCTACGAGCAGTACTTC
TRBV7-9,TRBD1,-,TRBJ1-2,CASRKNAGTGVYGYTF,TGTGCCAGCAGAAAAAACGCCGGGACAGGGGTCTATGGCTACACCTTC
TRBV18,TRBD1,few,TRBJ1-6,CASSPGQGNSPLHF,TGTGCCAGCTCACCGGGACAGGGGAATTCACCCCTCCACTTT